Following are 24 T cell receptor beta chains from one sample sequenced in a study of PD-1 blockade in classical Hodgkin lymphoma (dated by TCRdb to about 2020). The sample's time point label, decoded: cycle 2 day 1 (C2D1) of nivolumab. Every trial patient had relapsed following autologous stem cell transplantation, and prior brentuximab vedotin exposure was what differed among cohorts A, B and C. Libraries came from the immunoSEQ multiplex PCR assay. TCRdb carries this immuneACCESS record with in-frame sequences only. Its versions omit some clonotypes, under half of them owing to an unresolved V gene in the studies checked, with the rest unexplained. This sample gives 25,000 to 30,000 clones in total; roughly 65% of them show up just once. Approximately 10% of the sample comes from the top ten. This sample comprised peripheral blood mononuclear cells (PBMCs), obtained before the second cycle of nivolumab. These receptors were collected from a human donor with classical Hodgkin lymphoma.

CDR3 sequence: CASSLVPNSPYGYTF. The CDR3 DNA follows: TGTGCCAGCAGCTTGGTACCGAACAGCCCCTATGGCTACACCTTC. V and J are TRBV5-5 and TRBJ1-2; D is undetermined. The CDR3 is 15 residues long. Germline CDR1 is SGHKS and CDR2 is YYEKEE (reference sequence). V lost 0 bases, J lost 4 bases, and 13 bases lay in between.

The chain combines TRBV5-6 with TRBJ2-3; TRBD2 agrees at 7 bases. CDR1 and CDR2 from the germline V gene are SGHDT and YYEEEE. The CDR3 consists of 15 residues. V was clipped by 3 bases and J by 3 bases; unmatched bases: 7. The CDR3: CASSSGGRATDTQYF. The CDR3 DNA is TGTGCCAGCAGCTCGGGTGGGAGGGCTACAGATACGCAGTATTTT.

The CDR3 coding sequence is TGTGCCCTAGGAGCCCCCCTGGATGGCTACACCTTC. Translation: CALGAPLDGYTF. The gene calls are TRBV6-6 and TRBJ1-2, with D uncertain. Trimming shortened V by 11 bases and J by 6 bases, and 16 bases separated the two germline ends. CDR1 is MNHNY, CDR2 SVGAGI, per germline (reference sequence). The CDR3 has 12 amino acids.

This clone was seen a single time. V gene TRBV6-5 combines with J gene TRBJ1-5; D is ambiguous. CDR1 is MNHEY and CDR2 is SVGAGI in the germline V gene. The V and J ends lost 1 base and 7 bases respectively, with 8 bases between them. This CDR3 is 13 amino acids long. In DNA form, the CDR3 reads TGTGCCAGCAGTTACTATGTGGCCCAGCCCCAGCATTTT. Residues: CASSYYVAQPQHF.

The chain carries TRBV11-3 and TRBJ2-5, with 8 bases lining up with TRBD1. Germline V gene data show CDR1 as SGHNT and CDR2 as YENEEA. With 1 base clipped from V and 4 bases from J, the junction kept 5 bases outside the gene matches. The CDR3 has 15 residues. The CDR3 spells CASSLGGTGRETQYF. CDR3 sequence (DNA): TGTGCCAGCAGCTTAGGCGGGACAGGAAGAGAGACCCAGTACTTC.

This rearrangement joins TRBV29-1 to TRBJ1-1; D gene unclear. Germline CDR1 SQVTM, CDR2 ANQGSEA. The CDR3 length is 12 residues. Trimming pared 3 bases from V and 4 bases from J, leaving 9 bases between. This CDR3 is CSVDWATTEAFF. In nucleotides, the CDR3 is TGCAGCGTTGATTGGGCGACCACTGAAGCTTTCTTT.

This sequence joins TRBV4-3 and TRBJ2-6; 9 bases are shared with TRBD1. This CDR3 has 19 residues. Germline V gene data show CDR1 as LGHNA and CDR2 as YSLEER. The V segment lost 0 bases and the J segment 1 base; nucleotides outside the gene matches: 7. CDR3 bases: TGCGCCAGCAGCCAAGACCCACAGGGGGCCTCTTCTGGGGCCAACGTCCTGACTTTC. This translates into CASSQDPQGASSGANVLTF.

The J gene is TRBJ2-5, the V gene TRBV10-3, with 7 positions matching TRBD1. With 8 bases clipped from V and 1 base from J, the junction kept 1 base outside the gene matches. Germline CDR1 and CDR2: ENHRY and SYGVKD. The CDR3 spans 12 residues. For the CDR3, the DNA is TGTGCCATCGGGGACAGCCAAGAGACCCAGTACTTC. Its translation is CAIGDSQETQYF.

The chain links TRBV28 to TRBJ1-5; D unclear. The V gene lost 6 bases and the J gene lost 0 bases, with 12 bases spanning the gap. CDR1 and CDR2 from the germline V gene are MDHEN and SYDVKM. The CDR3 runs to 15 residues. The CDR3 reads CASSTFLSSNQPQHF. The CDR3 region has the DNA TGTGCCAGCAGCACATTCCTGAGTAGCAATCAGCCCCAGCATTTT.

The chain couples TRBV28 to TRBJ1-1, with D perhaps TRBD1 (5 bases). The V gene lost 7 bases and the J gene lost 0 bases, with 15 bases spanning the gap. Germline assignment: CDR1 MDHEN and CDR2 SYDVKM. The CDR3 spans 15 residues. Written as DNA, the CDR3 is TGTGCCAGCATTGATACGGGGACCCTGAACACTGAAGCTTTCTTT. It yields the protein CASIDTGTLNTEAFF.

CDR3 DNA sequence: TGCGCCAGCAGCTTGGATTTGAACAGCATCTTCACAGATACGCAGTATTTT. Its translation: CASSLDLNSIFTDTQYF. The rearrangement links TRBV5-1 to TRBJ2-3, with D uncertain. Germline CDR1 and CDR2: SGHRS and YFSETQ. V lost 0 bases, J lost 2 bases, and 16 bases lay in between. This CDR3 spans 17 amino acids.

The chain has TRBV5-6 and TRBJ1-5; TRBD1 aligns across 8 bases. CDR3 length: 17 residues. V was pared by 4 bases and J by 0 bases, with 9 bases of the junction left unmatched. The germline V gene encodes CDR1 SGHDT and CDR2 YYEEEE. CDR3 protein: CASSPRQGRHSNQPQHF. The CDR3 region has the DNA TGTGCCAGCAGCCCTAGACAGGGGCGACATAGCAATCAGCCCCAGCATTTT.

V gene TRBV29-1 combines with J gene TRBJ2-1; 7 bases align to TRBD2. Per the germline V gene, CDR1 is SQVTM and CDR2 is ANQGSEA. The CDR3 runs 15 residues. V shed 6 bases, J shed 8 bases, and the junction held 16 bases outside the gene matches. CDR3 nucleotide sequence: TGCAGCGTGGGCGGACTAGTACCACGTATAGATGAGCAGTTCTTC. Its translation: CSVGGLVPRIDEQFF.

In its sample, this clone was seen a few times. J is TRBJ2-3 and V is TRBV27; no clear D. V was trimmed by 5 bases and J by 3 bases, leaving 12 bases between them. Looked up from germline, CDR1 is MNHEY and CDR2 is SMNVEV (reference sequence). This CDR3 region has 14 residues. This CDR3 reads CASSARTTTDTQYF. As DNA, the CDR3 is TGTGCCAGCAGTGCCCGGACGACAACAGATACGCAGTATTTT.

This clone was observed a handful of times. V is TRBV18 and J is TRBJ2-5; D assignment may be TRBD1 or TRBD2 (5 bases each). Trimming took 3 bases from V and 1 from J, leaving 6 bases between them. This CDR3 contains 13 residues. The germline V gene has CDR1 KGHSH and CDR2 LQKENI. The CDR3 is CASSPGTQETQYF. DNA for the CDR3: TGTGCCAGCTCACCCGGGACCCAAGAGACCCAGTACTTC.

This clone was recorded a few times. The V and J genes are TRBV5-4 and TRBJ1-1; D is unclear. Germline assignment: CDR1 SGHNT and CDR2 YYREEE (reference sequence). The CDR3 covers 14 residues. The ends were cut back, 0 bases at V and 2 bases at J, with 8 bases in the middle. The CDR3 protein is CASSLGVGNTEAFF. CDR3 nucleotide sequence: TGTGCCAGCAGCTTGGGGGTGGGAAACACTGAAGCTTTCTTT.

V and J are TRBV9 and TRBJ2-7; 9 bases match TRBD1. The germline CDR1 and CDR2 sequences are SGDLS and YYNGEE. CDR3 length: 14 amino acids. V lost 4 bases and J lost 4; bases outside the gene matches: 6. The CDR3 DNA is TGTGCCAGCAGCCTTCTGACAGGGGGTTACGAGCAGTACTTC. Its protein product is CASSLLTGGYEQYF.

CDR3 coding DNA: TGTGCCAGCAGTACCAGGACAGCCACCTTC. Its protein is CASSTRTATF. The J gene is TRBJ1-2, the V gene TRBV6-5; TRBD1 might be the D (6 bases). Trimming stripped 5 bases from V and 13 bases from J, with 11 bases between. The CDR3 covers 10 residues. The V gene's germline CDR1 is MNHEY and CDR2 SVGAGI.

V gene TRBV6-5 combines with J gene TRBJ1-5; TRBD1 aligns across 9 bases. The CDR3 extends over 16 amino acids. J lost 4 bases, V lost 0 bases, and 4 bases had no gene match. Per the germline V gene, CDR1 is MNHEY and CDR2 is SVGAGI. The CDR3 sequence: CASSYSLTGGNQPQHF. The CDR3 DNA sequence: TGTGCCAGCAGTTACTCGTTGACAGGGGGGAATCAGCCCCAGCATTTT.

This clone has just a few counts. The genes are TRBV28 and TRBJ1-5; D uncertain. CDR1 and CDR2 from the germline V gene are MDHEN and SYDVKM. The V and J ends lost 3 bases and 11 bases respectively, with 8 bases between them. The CDR3 sequence is 11 residues long. The CDR3: CASSFTSSQHF. CDR3 nucleotides: TGTGCCAGCAGTTTTACCTCATCCCAGCATTTT.

This clone is medium-sized. The V call is TRBV28, the J call TRBJ1-3; D may be TRBD1 (5 bases). The CDR3 is made up of 13 amino acids. The germline gives CDR1 MDHEN, CDR2 SYDVKM. Trimming took off 2 bases at V and 5 bases at J, with 7 bases between the two ends. The DNA of the CDR3 is TGTGCCAGCAGTTTACAGGGAAGAAACACCATATATTTT. It yields the protein CASSLQGRNTIYF. Filled out from reference TRBV28 and TRBJ1-3, the complete variable domain reads DVKVTQSSRYLVKRTGEKVFLECVQDMDHENMFWYRQDPGLGLRLIYFSYDVKMKEKGDIPEGYSVSREKKERFSLILESASTNQTSMYLCASSLQGRNTIYFGEGSWLTVV.

This sequence joins TRBV4-1 and TRBJ1-5; D ambiguous. Germline V gene data show CDR1 as MGHRA and CDR2 as YSYEKL. The CDR3 runs 17 residues. Trimming took 0 bases from V and 3 from J, leaving 15 bases between them. The CDR3, as DNA: TGCGCCAGCAGCCAAGATCTGCCAGGAGGTAACAATCAGCCCCAGCATTTT. Translating it yields CASSQDLPGGNNQPQHF.

Only a few counts were recorded for this clone. This chain joins TRBV4-1 and TRBJ2-5, with D possibly matching TRBD1 (7 bases). This CDR3 is built from 16 residues. Deletions cut 0 bases from V and 3 bases from J, with 14 bases between. Germline V gene lookup returns CDR1 MGHRA and CDR2 YSYEKL. CDR3 in amino acids: CASSQDRARGEETQYF. The CDR3, as DNA: TGCGCCAGCAGCCAAGATAGAGCCAGGGGGGAAGAGACCCAGTACTTC.

This clone appeared a single time. The DNA of the CDR3 is TGTGCCAGTAGTATGGGCCCTTCTGGAAATCAGCCCCAGCATTTT. This codes for CASSMGPSGNQPQHF. The rearrangement joins TRBV19 to TRBJ1-5; D ambiguous. CDR3 length: 15 residues. The germline V gene has CDR1 LNHDA and CDR2 SQIVND (reference sequence). The germline V and J ends were trimmed by 3 bases and 4 bases, with 13 bases remaining between them.